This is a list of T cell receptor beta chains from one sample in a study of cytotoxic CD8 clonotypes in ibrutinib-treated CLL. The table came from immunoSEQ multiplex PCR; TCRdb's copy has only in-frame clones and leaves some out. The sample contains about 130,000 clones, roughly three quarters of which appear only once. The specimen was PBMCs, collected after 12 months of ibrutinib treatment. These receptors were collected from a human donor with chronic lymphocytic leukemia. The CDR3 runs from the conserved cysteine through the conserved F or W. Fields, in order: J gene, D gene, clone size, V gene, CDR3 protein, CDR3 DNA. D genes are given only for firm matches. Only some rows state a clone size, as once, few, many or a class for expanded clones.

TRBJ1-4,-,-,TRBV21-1,CASTRQGANEKLFF,TGTGCCAGCACTAGACAGGGAGCAAATGAAAAACTGTTTTTT
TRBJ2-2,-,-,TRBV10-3,CAIKKFGLATNTGELFF,TGTGCCATCAAAAAGTTTGGGCTAGCGACCAACACCGGGGAGCTGTTTTTT
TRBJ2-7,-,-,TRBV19,CANPQRGREQYF,TGTGCCAACCCTCAACGGGGGCGCGAGCAGTACTTC
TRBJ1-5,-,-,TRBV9,CASSVGQDSNQPQHF,TGTGCCAGCAGCGTAGGCCAGGATAGCAATCAGCCCCAGCATTTT
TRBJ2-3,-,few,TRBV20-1,CSALKADTQYF,TGCAGTGCTCTCAAGGCAGATACGCAGTATTTT
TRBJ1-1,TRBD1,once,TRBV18,CASSLQGYDTEAFF,TGTGCCAGCTCATTACAGGGGTACGACACTGAAGCTTTCTTT
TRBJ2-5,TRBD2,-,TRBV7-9,CASSPRLARETQYF,TGTGCCAGCAGCCCCAGACTAGCTCGAGAGACCCAGTACTTC
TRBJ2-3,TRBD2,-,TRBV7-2,CASSKLAGVRTDTQYF,TGTGCCAGCAGCAAACTAGCGGGAGTCCGTACAGATACGCAGTATTTT
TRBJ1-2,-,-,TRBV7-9,CASSLLVQVGRYGYTF,TGTGCCAGCAGCTTACTCGTACAGGTCGGGCGGTATGGCTACACCTTC
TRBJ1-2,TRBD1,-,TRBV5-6,CASSLGRRQGDGYTF,TGTGCCAGCAGCTTAGGTCGCCGGCAGGGGGATGGCTACACCTTC
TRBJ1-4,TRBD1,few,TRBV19,CASSKTGPEKLFF,TGTGCCAGTAGTAAGACAGGGCCTGAAAAACTGTTTTTT
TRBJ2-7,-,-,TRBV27,CASSLSYRATYEQYF,TGTGCCAGCAGTTTATCTTATCGAGCAACCTACGAGCAGTACTTC
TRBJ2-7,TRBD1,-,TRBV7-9,CASSPQTGITYEQYF,TGTGCCAGCAGCCCCCAGACAGGGATTACATACGAGCAGTACTTC
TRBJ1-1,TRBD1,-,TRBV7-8,CASSLPGQGMNTEAFF,TGTGCCAGCAGCTTACCAGGACAGGGGATGAACACTGAAGCTTTCTTT
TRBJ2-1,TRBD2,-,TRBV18,CASSPPSGSPNEQFF,TGTGCCAGCTCACCACCTAGCGGGAGTCCCAATGAGCAGTTCTTC
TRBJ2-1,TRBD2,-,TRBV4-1,CASSQEGTGGTYNEQFF,TGCGCCAGCAGCCAAGAAGGGACGGGAGGAACCTACAATGAGCAGTTCTTC
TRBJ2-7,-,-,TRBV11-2,CASSLVTASYEQYF,TGTGCCAGCAGCTTAGTAACAGCATCCTACGAGCAGTACTTC
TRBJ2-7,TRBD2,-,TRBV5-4,CASSRGLAGEQYF,TGTGCCAGCAGCCGGGGACTAGCTGGCGAGCAGTACTTC
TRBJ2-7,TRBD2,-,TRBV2,CASSEASGSYEQYF,TGTGCCAGCAGTGAGGCTAGCGGATCCTACGAGCAGTACTTC
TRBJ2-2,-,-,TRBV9,CASSVAGVNTGELFF,TGTGCCAGCAGCGTTGCAGGGGTGAACACCGGGGAGCTGTTTTTT
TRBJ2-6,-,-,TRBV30,CAWSSYTPGRRISGANVLTF,TGTGCCTGGAGTTCCTACACACCGGGACGCCGGATCTCTGGGGCCAACGTCCTGACTTTC
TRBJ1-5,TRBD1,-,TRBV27,CASSTGTGVKSNQPQHF,TGTGCCAGCAGTACGGGGACAGGGGTTAAAAGCAATCAGCCCCAGCATTTT
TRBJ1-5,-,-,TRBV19,CASSIGRYSNQPQHF,TGTGCCAGTAGTATAGGGAGGTATAGCAATCAGCCCCAGCATTTT
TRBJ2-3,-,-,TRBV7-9,CASSWAVGRGTSDTQYF,TGTGCCAGCAGCTGGGCCGTTGGCAGGGGGACTTCAGATACGCAGTATTTT
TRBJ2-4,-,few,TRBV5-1,CASSLVGENERNIQYF,TGCGCCAGCAGCTTGGTCGGGGAAAATGAACGAAACATTCAGTACTTC
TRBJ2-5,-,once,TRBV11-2,CASSFLGTETQYF,TGTGCCAGCAGCTTCCTGGGGACAGAGACCCAGTACTTC
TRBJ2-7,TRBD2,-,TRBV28,CASSPPEASGAYYEQYF,TGTGCCAGCAGTCCCCCTGAGGCTAGCGGGGCCTATTACGAGCAGTACTTC
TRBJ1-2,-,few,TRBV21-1,CASTLDRRSYGYTF,TGTGCCAGCACCTTGGACAGGAGATCATATGGCTACACCTTC
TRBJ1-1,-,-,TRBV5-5,CASSRQGSQSEAFF,TGTGCCAGCAGCCGGCAGGGTAGTCAGAGTGAAGCTTTCTTT
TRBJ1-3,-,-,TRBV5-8,CASSLGWVGNTIYF,TGTGCCAGCAGCTTGGGGTGGGTTGGAAACACCATATATTTT
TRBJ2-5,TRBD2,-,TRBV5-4,CASSAGGLAGGGQETQYF,TGTGCCAGCAGCGCAGGGGGACTAGCGGGAGGTGGCCAAGAGACCCAGTACTTC
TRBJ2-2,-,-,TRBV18,CASFRGTANTGELFF,TGTGCCAGCTTTCGCGGGACAGCGAACACCGGGGAGCTGTTTTTT
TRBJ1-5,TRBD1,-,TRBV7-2,CASSLGQGGQPQHF,TGTGCCAGCAGCTTAGGACAGGGGGGGCAGCCCCAGCATTTT
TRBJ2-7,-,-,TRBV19,CASSLGHFYEQYF,TGTGCCAGTAGTCTCGGACATTTCTACGAGCAGTACTTC
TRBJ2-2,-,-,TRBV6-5,CASSYISTGELFF,TGTGCCAGCAGTTACATCTCTACCGGGGAGCTGTTTTTT
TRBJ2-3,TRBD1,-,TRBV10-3,CATWTGSTDTQYF,TGTGCCACTTGGACAGGGAGTACAGATACGCAGTATTTT
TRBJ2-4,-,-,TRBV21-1,CASRDRGFAGGLAKNIQYF,TGTGCCAGCAGGGACCGGGGCTTCGCGGGGGGTTTAGCCAAAAACATTCAGTACTTC
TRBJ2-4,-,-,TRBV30,CAWSVLGAAKNIQYF,TGTGCCTGGAGTGTATTGGGGGCAGCCAAAAACATTCAGTACTTC
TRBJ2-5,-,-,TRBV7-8,CASSLKWLGEYQETQYF,TGTGCCAGCAGCTTAAAGTGGCTAGGGGAGTACCAAGAGACCCAGTACTTC
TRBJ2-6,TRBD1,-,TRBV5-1,CASSGGQGSGVLTF,TGCGCCAGCAGCGGGGGACAGGGGTCCGGCGTCCTGACTTTC
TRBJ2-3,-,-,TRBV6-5,CASSYGGSTDTQYF,TGTGCCAGCAGTTATGGCGGGAGCACAGATACGCAGTATTTT
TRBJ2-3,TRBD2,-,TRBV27,CASSPYGLAGRTDTQYF,TGTGCCAGCAGTCCTTACGGACTAGCGGGACGCACAGATACGCAGTATTTT
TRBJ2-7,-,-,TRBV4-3,CASSQENRAAYEQYF,TGCGCCAGCAGCCAAGAGAACAGGGCGGCCTACGAGCAGTACTTC
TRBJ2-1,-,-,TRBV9,CASSVDYTRPSYNEQFF,TGTGCCAGCAGCGTAGATTACACAAGGCCCTCCTACAATGAGCAGTTCTTC
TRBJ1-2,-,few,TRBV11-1,CASSLSGLYGYTF,TGTGCCAGCAGCTTATCAGGGCTCTATGGCTACACCTTC
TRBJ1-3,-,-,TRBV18,CASSPATGSPGNTIYF,TGTGCCAGCTCACCAGCGACAGGCTCTCCTGGAAACACCATATATTTT
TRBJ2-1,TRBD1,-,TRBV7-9,CASSLTQGGEQFF,TGTGCCAGCAGCTTAACACAGGGGGGTGAGCAGTTCTTC